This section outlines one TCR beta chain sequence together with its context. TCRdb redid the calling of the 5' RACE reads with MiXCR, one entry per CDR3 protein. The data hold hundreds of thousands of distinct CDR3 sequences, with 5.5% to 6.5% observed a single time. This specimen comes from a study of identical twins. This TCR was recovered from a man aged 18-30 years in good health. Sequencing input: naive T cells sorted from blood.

CDR3 nucleotide sequence: TGCGCCAGCAGCTTGGTGTCGGCGACTAGCGGGACGGGCAGGGGTGAGCAGTTCTTC. Translating gives CASSLVSATSGTGRGEQFF. The V and J genes are TRBV5-1 and TRBJ2-1; 11 bases map to TRBD2. Looked up from germline, CDR1 is SGHRS and CDR2 is YFSETQ. Trimming removed 0 bases from V and 9 bases from J; junction bases left unmatched: 17. The CDR3 sequence is 19 residues long.